Listed below are T cell receptor beta chains from one sample, sequenced in a study of blood T cells in healthy people across ages. Each CDR3 protein is one row after TCRdb ran MiXCR on the 5' RACE reads. This table has 1.5 million to 2 million distinct CDR3 sequences, roughly two fifths appearing once. The sequenced sample consisted of blood. The receptor source for this set is a human donor in good health. Both conserved end residues are part of each CDR3. D genes are given only for firm matches. The listing skips clone size in some rows; elsewhere it reads once, few, many or a size class.

CDR3nt	CDR3aa	d_gene	abundance	v_gene	j_gene
TGTGCCAGCAGTTTATGGGAACAGATAGATAACTATGGCTACACCTTC	CASSLWEQIDNYGYTF	-	-	TRBV28	TRBJ1-2
TGTGCCAGCAGTGTGGGACGGACCTACGAGCAGTACTTC	CASSVGRTYEQYF	-	-	TRBV2	TRBJ2-7
TGTGCCAGCAGCGTAGGGGGCAGCTACTATGGCTACACCTTC	CASSVGGSYYGYTF	-	few	TRBV9	TRBJ1-2
TGTGCCAGCAGCTTACCTACCCTAGTAGCCAAAAACATTCAGTACTTC	CASSLPTLVAKNIQYF	-	few	TRBV7-8	TRBJ2-4
TGTGCCAGCAGTAAACACAGGGAAAGCAATCAGCCCCAGCATTTT	CASSKHRESNQPQHF	-	-	TRBV6-1	TRBJ1-5
TGTGCCAGCAGCCGGCGTGACGGACAGGGCGCCTACGAGCAGTACTTC	CASSRRDGQGAYEQYF	TRBD1	-	TRBV5-6	TRBJ2-7
TGCGCCAGCAGCCAAGAATACGGGGAACGTGGAAACGAGCAATACTTC	CASSQEYGERGNEQYF	-	-	TRBV4-3	TRBJ2-5
TGCGCCAGCAGCCGTGCGGGACAGGGGGCTTCCTCACCCCTCCACTTT	CASSRAGQGASSPLHF	TRBD1	few	TRBV4-1	TRBJ1-6
TGTGCCAGCAGCCAAGAGGGGGGGGAAGGCTACACCTTC	CASSQEGGEGYTF	-	-	TRBV4-2	TRBJ1-2
TGTGCCAGCAGTGTGGGACAGGGTAGGGGCGAGCAGTACTTC	CASSVGQGRGEQYF	TRBD1	few	TRBV6-1	TRBJ2-7
TGTGCCAGCAGTGAAGCCGGGACTAATGAAAAACTGTTTTTT	CASSEAGTNEKLFF	-	-	TRBV6-4	TRBJ1-4
TGTGCCAGCAGGGACTTAGGGGGAGTGGCCCAGTACTTC	CASRDLGGVAQYF	-	few	TRBV2	TRBJ2-5
TGCGCCAGCAGCTCCGGGACTTCTACACAAGAGACCCAGTACTTC	CASSSGTSTQETQYF	-	-	TRBV4-1	TRBJ2-5
TGTGCCAGCAGCCACGTGGGACTAGCGGGGGTTGAGACCCAGTACTTC	CASSHVGLAGVETQYF	TRBD2	-	TRBV4-2	TRBJ2-5
TGTGCCAGCAGCCCCGGACGTCTGACCGAAGCTTTCTTT	CASSPGRLTEAFF	-	once	TRBV13	TRBJ1-1
TGTGCCATCTCCCCCGGGGCAGACCCCTACAATGAGCAGTTCTTC	CAISPGADPYNEQFF	-	few	TRBV10-3	TRBJ2-1
TGTGCCAGCAGTCCCGGACCCCAGGGCGGGTCACCCCTCCACTTT	CASSPGPQGGSPLHF	-	-	TRBV6-5	TRBJ1-6
TGTGCCAGCAGCTTCAGGGACCCAGAGACCCAGTACTTC	CASSFRDPETQYF	-	few	TRBV7-2	TRBJ2-5
TGTGCCAGCAGTTTGCTGGCAGTTGGGGGTGAGATGGGGAGGACTGAAGCTTTCTTT	CASSLLAVGGEMGRTEAFF	-	-	TRBV28	TRBJ1-1
TGCGCCAGCAGCCTGTCGAACCTGGTAGGGGACGCTAACTATGGCTACACCTTC	CASSLSNLVGDANYGYTF	-	-	TRBV4-1	TRBJ1-2
TGTGCCAGCAGCTTTAATCGGCCATCCCCCGAAGAGCAGTACTTC	CASSFNRPSPEEQYF	-	-	TRBV7-8	TRBJ2-5
TGTGCCAGCAGTTACGCGGACGGTTTGAACACTGAAGCTTTCTTT	CASSYADGLNTEAFF	-	-	TRBV2	TRBJ1-1
TGTGCCAGCAGCTTATCTGCCAGGGCGTATGAAAAACTGTTTTTT	CASSLSARAYEKLFF	-	once	TRBV7-6	TRBJ1-4
TGCAGCGTTCAGGGCCTGAACTACAATGAGCAGTTCTTC	CSVQGLNYNEQFF	-	many	TRBV29-1	TRBJ2-1
TGCAGTGCTAGATCTAGCGGGGGGCTGGGTGAGCAGTTCTTC	CSARSSGGLGEQFF	TRBD2	-	TRBV20-1	TRBJ2-1
TGCAGTGCCCCATCGGGACAGGGATTCTACGAGCAGTACTTC	CSAPSGQGFYEQYF	TRBD1	-	TRBV20-1	TRBJ2-7
TGTGCCAGCAGTGAGGATCTCATCTACAATGAGCAGTTCTTC	CASSEDLIYNEQFF	-	few	TRBV2	TRBJ2-1
TGTGCCAGCAGTGGGGACTCTGGGGCCAACGTCCTGACTTTC	CASSGDSGANVLTF	-	few	TRBV5-6	TRBJ2-6
TGTGCCAGCAGCTTGCGGATTGAAGGGGATGAGCAGTTCTTC	CASSLRIEGDEQFF	-	once	TRBV5-4	TRBJ2-1
TGTGCCAGCAGCCCGCGGGGATCGTCTAATGAAAAACTGTTTTTT	CASSPRGSSNEKLFF	-	-	TRBV14	TRBJ1-4
TGTGCCAGCAGCTTAGGGACAGAACACAATGAGCAGTTCTTC	CASSLGTEHNEQFF	TRBD1	-	TRBV7-3	TRBJ2-1
TGTGCCAGCAGCGGCACGGGGGGGGCCAACGTCCTGACTTTC	CASSGTGGANVLTF	-	few	TRBV7-3	TRBJ2-6
TGTGCCAGCAGCCAAGATCTAGACTCTGGAAACACCATATATTTT	CASSQDLDSGNTIYF	-	-	TRBV3-1	TRBJ1-3
TGCAGTGCTAGAGATTCGGCGGGAGATACGCAGTATTTT	CSARDSAGDTQYF	-	-	TRBV20-1	TRBJ2-3
TGTGCCAGTAGTATATTCACAGTTCCTAACTATGGCTACACCTTC	CASSIFTVPNYGYTF	-	-	TRBV19	TRBJ1-2
TGTGCCAGCAGTGAACCCAGGGAGGGATTAAACGAGCAGTACTTC	CASSEPREGLNEQYF	TRBD2	few	TRBV6-1	TRBJ2-7
TGTGCCAGCACTCAAGCGTCCGGTACCTACGAGCAGTACTTC	CASTQASGTYEQYF	-	-	TRBV12-3/TRBV12-4	TRBJ2-7
TGTGCCAGCAGCCAAGATCTCGGAAGCGGGGACGAGCAGTACTTC	CASSQDLGSGDEQYF	TRBD2	-	TRBV4-2	TRBJ2-7
TGTGCCAGCAGCCTCGGGACAGAGATCTACGAGCAGTACTTC	CASSLGTEIYEQYF	TRBD1	-	TRBV7-2	TRBJ2-7
TGTGCCAGCAGTTACCTCCTATCGCGGGGGGTTCGAGAGACCCAGTACTTC	CASSYLLSRGVRETQYF	TRBD2	-	TRBV6-2/TRBV6-3	TRBJ2-5
TGTGCCAGCAGCTTAAAGAGCGGGGGGGGCAATGAGCAGTTCTTC	CASSLKSGGGNEQFF	TRBD2	-	TRBV7-3	TRBJ2-1
TGTGCCAGCAGCGCAGGGGGATGGGCCGGGGAGCTGTTTTTT	CASSAGGWAGELFF	TRBD1	-	TRBV5-6	TRBJ2-2
TGTGCCAGCAGCCCAAGGGGCAGTACTGAGCAGTTCTTC	CASSPRGSTEQFF	-	-	TRBV7-2	TRBJ2-1
TGCAGTGCTAGAACCACAGGGGGCTATGGCTACACCTTC	CSARTTGGYGYTF	TRBD1	once	TRBV20-1	TRBJ1-2
TGCGCCAGCAGCCAAGTTCGGTCTGAAGCTTTCTTT	CASSQVRSEAFF	-	-	TRBV4-1	TRBJ1-1
TGTGCCAGCAGCCACCGACAGGCAGCCCTAGTTTTGAACACTGAAGCTTTCTTT	CASSHRQAALVLNTEAFF	-	few	TRBV7-9	TRBJ1-1
TGTGCCACTACTAGCGGGTACACAGATACGCAGTATTTT	CATTSGYTDTQYF	TRBD2	-	TRBV2	TRBJ2-3
TGTGCCAGCAGCCTCAGGTTCCTCCAGCCCCAGCATTTT	CASSLRFLQPQHF	-	-	TRBV12-3/TRBV12-4	TRBJ1-5
TGTGCCAGCAGCCACCCGCTCCAGGGAGATACGCAGTATTTT	CASSHPLQGDTQYF	-	once	TRBV7-9	TRBJ2-3
TGTGCCAGTAGTGCGTCAGGGATCTCCTACAATGAGCAGTTCTTC	CASSASGISYNEQFF	-	-	TRBV19	TRBJ2-1
TGTGCCAGCAGTTTAGCGTATGGAGAGACCCAGTACTTC	CASSLAYGETQYF	-	-	TRBV12-3/TRBV12-4	TRBJ2-5
TGCAGTGCTAGACCGCTAGCGGGGGGTGAGCAGTTCTTC	CSARPLAGGEQFF	TRBD2	once	TRBV20-1	TRBJ2-1
TGTGCCAGCAGCGCGGGACAGCAAGTCTACGAGCAGTACTTC	CASSAGQQVYEQYF	-	-	TRBV7-3	TRBJ2-7
TGCAGTGCTACTCGACAGGGGGTTTCGCGTACTAATGAAAAACTGTTTTTT	CSATRQGVSRTNEKLFF	TRBD1	-	TRBV20-1	TRBJ1-4
TGTGCCAGCAGCGTAGATGTAGATAGCACAGATACGCAGTATTTT	CASSVDVDSTDTQYF	-	few	TRBV9	TRBJ2-3
TGTGCCAGCAGCTTATTCTCCGGGGGTAGCTCCTACAATGAGCAGTTCTTC	CASSLFSGGSSYNEQFF	-	-	TRBV7-2	TRBJ2-1
TGTGCCAGCAGCTATATCGGGGACAATGAGCAGTTCTTC	CASSYIGDNEQFF	-	few	TRBV7-3	TRBJ2-1